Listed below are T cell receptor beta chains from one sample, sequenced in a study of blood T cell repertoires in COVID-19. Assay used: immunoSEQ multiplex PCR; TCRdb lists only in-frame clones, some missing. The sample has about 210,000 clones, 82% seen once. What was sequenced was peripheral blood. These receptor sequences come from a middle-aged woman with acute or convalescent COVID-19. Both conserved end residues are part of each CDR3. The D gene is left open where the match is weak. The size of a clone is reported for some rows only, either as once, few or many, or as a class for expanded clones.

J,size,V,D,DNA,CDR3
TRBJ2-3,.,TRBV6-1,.,TGTGCCAGCAGTGAAGCTAGCGGAGGAGATACGCAGTATTTT,CASSEASGGDTQYF
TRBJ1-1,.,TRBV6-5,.,TGTGCCAGCTACATGAACACTGAAGCTTTCTTT,CASYMNTEAFF
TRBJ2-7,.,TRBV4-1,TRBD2,TGCGCCAGCAGCCAAGAATCCACTATGGGGGGGGATGGAAAGTACTTC,CASSQESTMGGDGKYF
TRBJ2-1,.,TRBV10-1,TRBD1,TGCGCCAGCAGTCCGGGACAGGGGGCGCTTTACTCCCCCAGCTCCTACAATGAGCAGTTCTTC,CASSPGQGALYSPSSYNEQFF
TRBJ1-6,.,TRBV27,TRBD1,TGTGCCAGCAGTTTGGGGACAGGGGGATTTATGGCTTCACCCCTCCACTTT,CASSLGTGGFMASPLHF
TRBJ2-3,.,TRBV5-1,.,TGCGCCAGCAGCTTCAGCAGGTCGGGGGATACGCAGTATTTT,CASSFSRSGDTQYF
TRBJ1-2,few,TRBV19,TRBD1,TGTGCCAGTAGTTTATTCAGGGGGTATGGCTACACCTTC,CASSLFRGYGYTF
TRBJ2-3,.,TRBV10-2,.,TGCGCCAGCACTTTTAGCACAGATACGCAGTATTTT,CASTFSTDTQYF
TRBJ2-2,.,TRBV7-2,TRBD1,TGTGCCAGCAGCTTGACAGGGCTACCGAACACCGGGGAGCTGTTTTTT,CASSLTGLPNTGELFF
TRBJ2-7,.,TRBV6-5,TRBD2,TGTGCCAGCAGTTACGGGCTAGCGGGTTACGAGCAGTACTTC,CASSYGLAGYEQYF
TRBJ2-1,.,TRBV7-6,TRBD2,TGTGCCAGCAGCTTAGTATCCAGCGGGGGGCTAGAAAGCTCCTACAATGAGCAGTTCTTC,CASSLVSSGGLESSYNEQFF
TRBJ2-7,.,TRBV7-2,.,TGTGCCAGCAGCTTAGCGCGGGGGCCCAACGAGCAGTACTTC,CASSLARGPNEQYF
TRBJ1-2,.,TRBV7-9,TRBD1,TGTGCCAGCAGTCCGGGACAGGGACTCGATGGCTACACCTTC,CASSPGQGLDGYTF
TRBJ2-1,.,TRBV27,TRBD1,TGTGCCAGCAGTTTCGCCCCGGGACAGGGAAGTAGGGTTGAGTTCTTC,CASSFAPGQGSRVEFF
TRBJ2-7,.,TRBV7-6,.,TGTGCCAGCAGCTTAGTGGGCAGGCCTCCAGCCTTC,CASSLVGRPPAF
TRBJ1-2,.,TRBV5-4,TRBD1,TGTGCCAGCAGCTTGGCCGTTCGGACAGGGGTCGACTATGGCTACACCTTC,CASSLAVRTGVDYGYTF
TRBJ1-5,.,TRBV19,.,TGTGCCAGTAGTATTAATGGCCCGACCCAGCATTTT,CASSINGPTQHF
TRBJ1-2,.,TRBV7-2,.,TGTGCCAGCAGCTTATATAAGGGCCCGGGGAGCTATGGCTACACCTTC,CASSLYKGPGSYGYTF
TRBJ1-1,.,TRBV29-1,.,TGCAGCGGTTCAGGGCGTATGAACACTGAAGCTTTCTTT,CSGSGRMNTEAFF
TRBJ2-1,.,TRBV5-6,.,TGTGCCAGCAGCGAGGTAGCTGGTGCGCAGTTCTTC,CASSEVAGAQFF
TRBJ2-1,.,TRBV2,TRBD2,TGTGCCAGCAGCAAAAGACTAGCGGGAACTTACAATGAGCAGTTCTTC,CASSKRLAGTYNEQFF
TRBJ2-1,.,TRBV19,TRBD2,TGTGCCAGTAGTATCTCCGGGACTAGCGGGAAATATGAGCAGTTCTTC,CASSISGTSGKYEQFF
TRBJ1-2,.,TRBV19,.,TGTGCCAGTAGTTATCCACAGTATGGCTACACCTTC,CASSYPQYGYTF
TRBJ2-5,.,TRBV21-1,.,TGTGCCAGCAGCAAAGCCCCGAGGGGACAGGGGGCGAGGGGTCAGGAGACCCAGTACTTC,CASSKAPRGQGARGQETQYF
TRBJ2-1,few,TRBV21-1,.,TGTGCCAGCAGCCGATTAGTTAATGAGCAGTTCTTC,CASSRLVNEQFF
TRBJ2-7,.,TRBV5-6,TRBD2,TGTGCCAGCAGCTTAGAAACCGGGACTAGCTCCTACGAGCAGTACTTC,CASSLETGTSSYEQYF
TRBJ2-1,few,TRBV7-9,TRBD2,TGTGCCAGCAGCCACTGGACTAGCGGGAGGATGGAGCAGTTCTTC,CASSHWTSGRMEQFF
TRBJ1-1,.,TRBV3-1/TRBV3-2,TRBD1,TGTGCCAGCAGGCAAGGGGACAGGGGTGTACGCGGTGAAGCTTTCTTT,CASRQGDRGVRGEAFF
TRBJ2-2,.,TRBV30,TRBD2,TGTGCCTGGAGCGGTAGCGGGACCCCCCCTACCGGGGAGCTGTTTTTT,CAWSGSGTPPTGELFF
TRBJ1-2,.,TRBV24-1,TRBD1,TGTGCCACCAGTGATCCAAGACAGGGAAAACTAACTAACTATGGCTACACCTTC,CATSDPRQGKLTNYGYTF
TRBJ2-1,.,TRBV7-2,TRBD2,TGTGCCAGCAGCTTTATACGTAGCGGGAGCGGGGCCTCCAATGAGCAGTTCTTC,CASSFIRSGSGASNEQFF
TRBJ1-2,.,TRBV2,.,TGTGCCAGCAGTGACACCGGGGGGGGCTTCGGCTACACCTTC,CASSDTGGGFGYTF
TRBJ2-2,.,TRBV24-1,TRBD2,TGTGCCACCCCTGTGGTAGCGGGACGCACCGGGGAGCTGTTTTTT,CATPVVAGRTGELFF
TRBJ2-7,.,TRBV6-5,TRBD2,TGTGCCAGCAGTCGGACTAGCAGCTCCTACGAGCAGTACTTC,CASSRTSSSYEQYF